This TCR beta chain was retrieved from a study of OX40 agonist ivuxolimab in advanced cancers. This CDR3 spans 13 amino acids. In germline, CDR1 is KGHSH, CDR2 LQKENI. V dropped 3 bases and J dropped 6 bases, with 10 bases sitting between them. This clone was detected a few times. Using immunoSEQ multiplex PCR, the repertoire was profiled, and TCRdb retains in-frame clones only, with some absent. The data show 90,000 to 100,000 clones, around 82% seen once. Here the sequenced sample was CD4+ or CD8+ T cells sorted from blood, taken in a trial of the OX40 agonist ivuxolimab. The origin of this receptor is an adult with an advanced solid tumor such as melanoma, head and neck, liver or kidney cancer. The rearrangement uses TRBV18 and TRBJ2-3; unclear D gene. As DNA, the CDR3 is TGTGCCAGCTCACCGACGAGGCGTGATACGCAGTATTTT. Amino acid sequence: CASSPTRRDTQYF. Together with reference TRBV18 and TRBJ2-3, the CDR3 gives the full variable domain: NAGVMQNPRHLVRRRGQEARLRCSPMKGHSHVYWYRQLPEEGLKFMVYLQKENIIDESGMPKERFSAEFPKEGPSILRIQQVVRGDSAAYFCASSPTRRDTQYFGPGTRLTVL.